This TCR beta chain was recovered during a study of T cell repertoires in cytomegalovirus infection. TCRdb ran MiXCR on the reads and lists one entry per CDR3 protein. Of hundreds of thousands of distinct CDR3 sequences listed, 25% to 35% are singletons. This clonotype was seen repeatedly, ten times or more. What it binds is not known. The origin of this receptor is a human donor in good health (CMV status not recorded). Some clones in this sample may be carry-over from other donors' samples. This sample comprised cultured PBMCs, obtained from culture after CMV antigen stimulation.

The CDR3 reads CASSPWDRGDRFNYGYTF. As DNA, the CDR3 is TGTGCCAGCAGCCCCTGGGACAGAGGAGATCGGTTTAACTATGGCTACACCTTC. V is TRBV7-8 and J is TRBJ1-2; 7 positions match TRBD1. J gave up 1 base and V 5 bases, and 16 bases lay outside the gene matches. The CDR3 loop spans 18 amino acids. In germline, CDR1 is SGHVS, CDR2 FQNEAQ.